Detailed here is one TCR beta chain. The data were taken from a study of blood T cell repertoires in COVID-19. The length of the CDR3 is 12 residues. V was shortened by 6 bases and J by 0 bases, with 9 bases between the two germline ends. Looked up from germline, CDR1 is GTSNPN and CDR2 is SVGIG (reference sequence). Using immunoSEQ multiplex PCR, the repertoire was profiled, and TCRdb retains in-frame clones only, with some absent. The sample consists of approximately 230,000 clones, 80% to 90% of them appearing once. What was sequenced was PBMCs or T cells enriched from blood (not recorded which). The TCR comes from a young woman who had recovered from COVID-19. The chain links TRBV30 to TRBJ2-7; no clear D gene. CDR3 in DNA: TGTGCCTGTAACAGTAACTCCTACGAGCAGTACTTC. As protein: CACNSNSYEQYF.